These T cell receptor beta chains were read from a single sample in a study of T cells after yellow fever vaccination. TCRdb re-derived calls from the 5' RACE reads in MiXCR, one entry per CDR3 protein. The data hold some 250,000 distinct CDR3 sequences, with around 3.5% observed a single time. The source was PBMCs, collected 15 days after the yellow fever booster vaccination. The source of these receptors is a man between 18 and 29 years old who received the YFV17D yellow fever vaccine. The CDR3 runs from the conserved cysteine through the conserved F or W. D genes are given only for firm matches. Clone size is not always given. Where it is, it says once, few, many or a class for expanded clones.

v_gene: TRBV20-1
abundance: many
len: 15
d_gene: -
j_gene: TRBJ2-1
CDR3nt: TGCAGTGCTAGAGCAAGCTCGGGACCCTACAATGAGCAGTTCTTC
CDR3aa: CSARASSGPYNEQFF

v_gene: TRBV10-3
abundance: many
len: 14
d_gene: -
j_gene: TRBJ2-3
CDR3nt: TGTGCCATCAGTGATGGGGGGGCCCCAGATACGCAGTATTTT
CDR3aa: CAISDGGAPDTQYF

v_gene: TRBV7-2
abundance: -
len: 13
d_gene: -
j_gene: TRBJ2-5
CDR3nt: TGTGCCAGCAGCGGCACACACCAAGAGACCCAGTACTTC
CDR3aa: CASSGTHQETQYF

v_gene: TRBV12-3/TRBV12-4
abundance: many
len: 17
d_gene: -
j_gene: TRBJ1-3
CDR3nt: TGTGCCAGCACTGAAACCGGGACACCGGACTCTGGAAACACCATATATTTT
CDR3aa: CASTETGTPDSGNTIYF

v_gene: TRBV5-1
abundance: many
len: 13
d_gene: -
j_gene: TRBJ1-1
CDR3nt: TGCGCCAGCACAGACTCACCGGGAACTGAAGCTTTCTTT
CDR3aa: CASTDSPGTEAFF

v_gene: TRBV3-1
abundance: many
len: 15
d_gene: -
j_gene: TRBJ1-1
CDR3nt: TGTGCCAGCACACCACAAAAATGGGGCGACACTGAAGCTTTCTTT
CDR3aa: CASTPQKWGDTEAFF

v_gene: TRBV15
abundance: many
len: 18
d_gene: -
j_gene: TRBJ2-1
CDR3nt: TGTGCCACCAGCAGAGTAGGGCAGGGAGTAAAGGATTACAATGAGCAGTTCTTC
CDR3aa: CATSRVGQGVKDYNEQFF

v_gene: TRBV7-2
abundance: many
len: 18
d_gene: TRBD1
j_gene: TRBJ2-2
CDR3nt: TGTGCCAGCAGGTTTAGTCCGGACAGGGGGCGAACGGGCGGGGAGCTGTTTTTT
CDR3aa: CASRFSPDRGRTGGELFF

v_gene: TRBV4-2
abundance: many
len: 18
d_gene: -
j_gene: TRBJ1-1
CDR3nt: TGTGCCAGCAGCCAAGAAGAGGTAGGGTCAGCGACGAACACTGAAGCTTTCTTT
CDR3aa: CASSQEEVGSATNTEAFF

v_gene: TRBV20-1
abundance: many
len: 15
d_gene: -
j_gene: TRBJ2-5
CDR3nt: TGCAGTGCTAGGGATGCAGGGGGGACGGGAGAGACCCAGTACTTC
CDR3aa: CSARDAGGTGETQYF

v_gene: TRBV7-3
abundance: many
len: 13
d_gene: TRBD1
j_gene: TRBJ2-3
CDR3nt: TGTGCCAGCAGCTGGACAGGGACAGATACGCAGTATTTT
CDR3aa: CASSWTGTDTQYF

v_gene: TRBV20-1
abundance: many
len: 9
d_gene: -
j_gene: TRBJ2-1
CDR3nt: TGCAGTGCTAGAGATCCGTCGTTCTTC
CDR3aa: CSARDPSFF

v_gene: TRBV9
abundance: many
len: 17
d_gene: TRBD1
j_gene: TRBJ1-6
CDR3nt: TGTGCCAGCAGCGTAAGCTGGGACAGCTCCTATAATTCACCCCTCCACTTT
CDR3aa: CASSVSWDSSYNSPLHF

v_gene: TRBV6-5
abundance: -
len: 14
d_gene: -
j_gene: TRBJ1-3
CDR3nt: TGTGCCAGCAGTGCTCGATATTTTGGGGACACCATATATTTT
CDR3aa: CASSARYFGDTIYF

v_gene: TRBV6-2/TRBV6-3
abundance: many
len: 19
d_gene: -
j_gene: TRBJ1-2
CDR3nt: TGTGCCAGCAGTTATCGAGTGGGTTCCTCACGCTGGTTTTACTATGGCTACACCTTC
CDR3aa: CASSYRVGSSRWFYYGYTF

v_gene: TRBV25-1
abundance: many
len: 13
d_gene: -
j_gene: TRBJ1-5
CDR3nt: TGTGCCAGCAGTGATGGTAGCAATCAGCCCCAGCATTTT
CDR3aa: CASSDGSNQPQHF

v_gene: TRBV7-9
abundance: many
len: 13
d_gene: -
j_gene: TRBJ1-1
CDR3nt: TGTGCCAGCAGCTTAGGCCCAGACCGGCTAGCTTTCTTT
CDR3aa: CASSLGPDRLAFF

v_gene: TRBV5-1
abundance: many
len: 14
d_gene: -
j_gene: TRBJ1-2
CDR3nt: TGCGCCAGCAGCTCGTTGGGGATCGACTATGGCTACACCTTC
CDR3aa: CASSSLGIDYGYTF

v_gene: TRBV5-1
abundance: many
len: 13
d_gene: -
j_gene: TRBJ1-4
CDR3nt: TGCGCCAGCAGCAGTCAGGGAGTTGAAAAACTGTTTTTT
CDR3aa: CASSSQGVEKLFF

v_gene: TRBV12-3/TRBV12-4
abundance: many
len: 20
d_gene: TRBD2
j_gene: TRBJ2-5
CDR3nt: TGTGCCAGCAGTCCGCGGCGGGGGGGCCTTTTCGTCGGGGATCGCGAGACCCAGTACTTC
CDR3aa: CASSPRRGGLFVGDRETQYF

v_gene: TRBV5-1
abundance: many
len: 15
d_gene: TRBD1
j_gene: TRBJ1-2
CDR3nt: TGCGCCAGCAGCTTGGACCCCCGGGACAGCTATGGCTACACCTTC
CDR3aa: CASSLDPRDSYGYTF

v_gene: TRBV20-1
abundance: many
len: 11
d_gene: -
j_gene: TRBJ2-7
CDR3nt: TGCAGTGCTAGACCCTCATACGAGCAGTACTTC
CDR3aa: CSARPSYEQYF

v_gene: TRBV7-8
abundance: many
len: 15
d_gene: -
j_gene: TRBJ1-1
CDR3nt: TGTGCCAGCAGCTCCAAGCGGGGTCAGAACACTGAAGCTTTCTTT
CDR3aa: CASSSKRGQNTEAFF

v_gene: TRBV6-5
abundance: many
len: 14
d_gene: TRBD1
j_gene: TRBJ2-1
CDR3nt: TGTGCCAGCAGTCGCCCCACAGGGGGTAGTGAGCAGTTCTTC
CDR3aa: CASSRPTGGSEQFF

v_gene: TRBV3-1
abundance: few
len: 13
d_gene: -
j_gene: TRBJ2-5
CDR3nt: TGTGCCAGCAGCGAGACGAGCCAAGAGACCCAGTACTTC
CDR3aa: CASSETSQETQYF

v_gene: TRBV6-5
abundance: many
len: 15
d_gene: TRBD1
j_gene: TRBJ1-6
CDR3nt: TGTGCCAGCAGTTACTCCTGGGACAGAAATTCACCCCTCCACTTT
CDR3aa: CASSYSWDRNSPLHF